This TCR beta chain was documented in a study of regulatory T cells in long-lasting Graves disease (dated by TCRdb to the early 2020s). Regarding the study in general: Newly diagnosed Graves' disease patients had taken antithyroid drugs for less than 3 months. Patients with persistent Graves' disease were compared with patients with newly diagnosed Graves' disease using TCR sequencing and RNA sequencing of peripheral blood. The study was conducted in China and was registered as a clinical trial. TCR sequencing covered 13 persistent and 20 or so newly diagnosed Graves' disease patients, 33 samples in total. Results the study describes overall, beyond this receptor: Preferential use of TRBV28, TRBJ1-2 and TRBJ2-5 was observed in persistent disease, whereas TRBV20-1 and TRBJ2-1 were favored in newly diagnosed disease. Compared with newly diagnosed patients, patients with persistent Graves' disease had lower TCR Shannon entropy and fewer highly expanded clones, which suggests clonal expansion. Because the primary lesion, thyroid tissue, could not be accessed, the study looked at peripheral blood alone. Persistent patients shared more public clonotypes among themselves (under 3,000) than newly diagnosed patients did (more than 850). Sequencing and analysis were restricted to the TCR beta chain. The authors acknowledged the small sample size as a limitation that may reduce accuracy.

The junction carries 18 bases between V and J, which are trimmed by 2 bases and 4 bases respectively. The CDR3 spans 16 residues, from the cysteine through the phenylalanine. The only DNA kept is the CDR3, 48 bases in frame from the first base. CDR1 and CDR2, looked up from the germline V gene (reference sequence), are DFQATT and SNEGSKA. Receptor libraries were prepared by multiplex PCR. The sequencer was an Illumina HiSeq 4000. TCR beta libraries were built with iRepertoire HTBI primers and Arm-PCR amplification of CDR3 regions. Gel purification was performed on PCR products prior to sequencing. The authors' analysis ran thus. Across samples, 62 TRBV and roughly 15 TRBJ segments were identified and used for gene usage analysis of CDR3 amino acid clonotypes. Filtered high-quality paired reads were merged into contigs using COPE and FqMerger. BLAST was used to align contigs to IMGT TRBV, TRBD and TRBJ reference genes, with CDR3 defined following IMGT. Clonotypes above 0.1% frequency were classified as highly expanded clones. Repertoire diversity was measured by Shannon entropy, and V-J evenness by the Gini coefficient. Clonotypes shared by more than one individual were considered public. TCRdb reran the public reads through fastp at Q25 and MiXCR, keeping productive beta chains. Entries that share a CDR3 protein sequence are merged under the most common genes and DNA. These V and J calls rely on TCRdb rather than the paper's analysis. The sample table shows around 320,000 distinct CDR3 sequences, and 16% are seen once. Just under 30% of the sample is taken by the ten largest.

The sample's time point label, in plain terms: newly diagnosed GD, antithyroid drugs for less than 3 months. For both TCR sequencing and RNA sequencing, RNA was extracted from PBMCs in TRIzol. Graves' disease was diagnosed according to American Thyroid Association guidelines. Patients for the study were recruited at an endocrinology department in Xi'an, China. Each patient gave roughly 10 milliliters of peripheral blood, collected in an EDTA anticoagulant tube. Ficoll Paque Plus density gradient separation was used to isolate PBMCs, and no additional T cell sorting was done. RNA quality was checked with an Agilent 2100 Bioanalyzer and agarose gel, and concentration with a NanoDrop 2000. This clonotype was counted at least ten times. Its antigen has not been determined. No much larger clone is present one base from it, and per-base qualities are unavailable. The sample was also linked to a second study, of T cells in Graves' hyperthyroidism and ophthalmopathy. From the second report: Stable Graves' hyperthyroidism was defined as the absence of progression to ophthalmopathy over 18 months of follow-up. Hyperthyroidism patients were newly diagnosed, with disease duration under 2 months, and aged 18 to 65 years. Patients with uncontrolled infections, other autoimmune diseases, pregnancy or lactation were excluded. Diagnoses relied on clinical symptoms, serum thyroxine and TRAb, thyroid ultrasound and orbital computed tomography. For the first round of RT-PCR on the TCR CDR3, the HTBI primer set was used together with the Qiagen OneStep RT-PCR kit. Most expanded thyroid clonotypes (frequency above 0.001) were also detected in blood, a finding suggesting that blood repertoires may reflect thyroid immune responses. In cross-validation, a model built on a 13 V-J signature told ophthalmopathy apart from stable hyperthyroidism with 87.88% sensitivity and approximately 81% specificity, and in testing the same model reached 80%/75%. In validation, progression to ophthalmopathy was predicted by the model with approximately 67% sensitivity and under 85% specificity, a median of around 6.5 months before onset. A discovery cohort of about a hundred patients, roughly 45 with Graves' ophthalmopathy and over 55 with stable Graves' hyperthyroidism, was used to find distinguishing TCR V-J signatures. Prospective prediction of ophthalmopathy was tested in an independent validation cohort of approximately 18 hyperthyroidism patients and some 17 patients who later progressed to ophthalmopathy. The roughly 94 discovery patients were randomly divided into training and test sets at a 7:3 ratio. Thyroid tissue and blood T-cell repertoires from about six Graves' hyperthyroidism patients were also compared in the study. Following sampling, methimazole starting at 30 mg daily was given to hyperthyroidism patients, and high-dose intravenous methylprednisolone was given to ophthalmopathy patients. Libraries were constructed in a second round of multiplex PCR, after which size selection and purification were performed. Sequencing of the libraries was done on an Illumina HiSeq2000 using paired-end 100 bp reads. SOAPnuke was used to process the raw data, removing reads that contained adapters or uncalled bases, had a mean Phred below 15, or lacked an exact match to the constant primer or identifier. COPE v1.2.5 was used to merge high-quality paired reads, and clonotypes were defined as unique nucleotide sequences. Clonotypes were aligned to IMGT TRBV, TRBD and TRBJ reference segments using MiTCR v1.1. The analysis was restricted to V-J combinations with a frequency above 0.0001, which together covered 99% to 99.2% of the repertoires. A TCS score was defined as the ratio of F50 (clonal expansion) to E x V (chaos), with BLOSUM62-based TCRdist applied between CDR3 peptides within each V-J. Welch's t-statistics and random forest reduced just over 500 V-J features to 13, which were used in a naive Bayes classifier (R e1071). Sample size was not statistically predetermined, and investigators were not blinded to group allocation. The paper describes TCR Vbeta CDR3 sequencing of about 140 peripheral blood samples, made up of under 50 ophthalmopathy patients, 70 to 80 hyperthyroidism patients and 17 progressor patients.

The sequence joins TRBV20-1 to TRBJ1-5; TRBD1 is a weak D gene call, 5 bases matching. The sequence was obtained from a man aged 35-49 years with Graves disease. Donor details come from another sample of the same person, matched by shared clones. The sequenced sample was peripheral blood mononuclear cells (PBMCs), obtained at new diagnosis, from a patient treated with antithyroid drugs. The nucleotides read TGCAGTGCTAGAAGGCAAGGGGCGATTTGGAATCAGCCCCAGCATTTT. It specifies CSARRQGAIWNQPQHF.